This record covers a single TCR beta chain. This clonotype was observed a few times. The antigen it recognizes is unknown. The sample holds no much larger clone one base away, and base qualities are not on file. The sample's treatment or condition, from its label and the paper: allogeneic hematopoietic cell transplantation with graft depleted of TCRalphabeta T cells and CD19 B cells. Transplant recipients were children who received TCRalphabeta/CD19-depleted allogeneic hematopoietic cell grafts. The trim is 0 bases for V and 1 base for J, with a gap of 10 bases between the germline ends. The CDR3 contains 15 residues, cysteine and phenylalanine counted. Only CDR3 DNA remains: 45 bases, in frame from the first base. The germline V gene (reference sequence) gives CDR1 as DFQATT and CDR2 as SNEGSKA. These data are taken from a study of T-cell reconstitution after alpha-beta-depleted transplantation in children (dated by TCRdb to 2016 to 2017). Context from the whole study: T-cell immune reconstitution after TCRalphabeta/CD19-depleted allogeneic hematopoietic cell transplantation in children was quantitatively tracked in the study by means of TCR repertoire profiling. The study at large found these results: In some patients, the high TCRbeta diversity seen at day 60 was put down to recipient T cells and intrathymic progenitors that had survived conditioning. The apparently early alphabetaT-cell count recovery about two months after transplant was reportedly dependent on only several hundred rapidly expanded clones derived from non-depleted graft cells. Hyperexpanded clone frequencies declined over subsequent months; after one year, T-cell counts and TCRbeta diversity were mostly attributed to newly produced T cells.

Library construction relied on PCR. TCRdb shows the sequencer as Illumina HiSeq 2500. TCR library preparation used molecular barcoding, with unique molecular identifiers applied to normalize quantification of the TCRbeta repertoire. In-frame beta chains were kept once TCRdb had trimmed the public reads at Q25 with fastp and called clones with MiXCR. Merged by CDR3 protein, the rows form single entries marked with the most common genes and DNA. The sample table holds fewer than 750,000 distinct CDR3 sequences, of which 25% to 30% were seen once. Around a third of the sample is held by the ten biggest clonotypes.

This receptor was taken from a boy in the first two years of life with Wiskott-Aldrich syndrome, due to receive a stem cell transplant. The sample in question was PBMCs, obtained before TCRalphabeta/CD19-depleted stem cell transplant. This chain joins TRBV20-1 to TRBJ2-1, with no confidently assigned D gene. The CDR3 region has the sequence CSAREFSISYNEQFF. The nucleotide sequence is TGCAGTGCTAGAGAGTTTAGTATTTCCTACAATGAGCAGTTCTTC.